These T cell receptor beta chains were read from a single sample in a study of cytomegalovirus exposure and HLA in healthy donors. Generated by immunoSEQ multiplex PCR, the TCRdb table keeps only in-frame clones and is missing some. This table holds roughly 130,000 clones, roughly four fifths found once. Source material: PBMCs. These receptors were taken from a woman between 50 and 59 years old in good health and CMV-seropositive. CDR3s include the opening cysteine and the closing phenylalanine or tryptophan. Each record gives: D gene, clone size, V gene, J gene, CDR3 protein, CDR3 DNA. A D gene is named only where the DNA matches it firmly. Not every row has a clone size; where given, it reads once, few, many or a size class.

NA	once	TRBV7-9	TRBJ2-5	CASSRDFRAQYF	TGTGCCAGCAGCAGGGACTTTAGGGCCCAGTACTTC
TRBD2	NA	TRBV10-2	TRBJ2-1	CASRSSGGYNEQFF	TGCGCCAGCAGATCTAGCGGGGGATACAATGAGCAGTTCTTC
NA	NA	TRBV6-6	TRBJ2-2	CASSFGNTGELFF	TGTGCCAGCAGTTTCGGGAACACCGGGGAGCTGTTTTTT
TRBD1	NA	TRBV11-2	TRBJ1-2	CASSPTSPMTGTYGYTF	TGTGCCAGCAGCCCGACCTCGCCTATGACAGGGACCTATGGCTACACCTTC
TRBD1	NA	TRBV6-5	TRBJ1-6	CASSSTLGTGASPLHF	TGTGCCAGCAGTTCTACCTTGGGGACAGGGGCCTCACCCCTCCACTTT
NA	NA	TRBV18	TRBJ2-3	CASSPAQGMADTQYF	TGTGCCAGCTCACCGGCTCAGGGCATGGCAGATACGCAGTATTTT
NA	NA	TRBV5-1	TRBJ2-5	CASSLSFQGQETQYF	TGCGCCAGCAGCTTGTCTTTTCAGGGACAAGAGACCCAGTACTTC
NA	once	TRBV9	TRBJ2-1	CASSPQGGGVYNEQFF	TGTGCCAGCAGCCCCCAGGGGGGCGGGGTTTACAATGAGCAGTTCTTC
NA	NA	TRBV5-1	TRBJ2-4	CASSAGRDLAKNIQYF	TGCGCCAGCAGCGCTGGACGGGATCTAGCCAAAAACATTCAGTACTTC
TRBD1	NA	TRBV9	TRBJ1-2	CASSARTGNGYTF	TGTGCCAGCAGCGCCCGGACAGGGAACGGCTACACCTTC
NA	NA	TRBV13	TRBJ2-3	CASSYRLSGSTDTQYF	TGTGCCAGCAGCTACCGATTGAGCGGTAGCACAGATACGCAGTATTTT
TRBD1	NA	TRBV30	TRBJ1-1	CAWSPGGTEAFF	TGTGCCTGGAGTCCAGGGGGCACTGAAGCTTTCTTT
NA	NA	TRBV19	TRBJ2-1	CASSIRYNEQFF	TGTGCCAGTAGTATCCGTTACAATGAGCAGTTCTTC
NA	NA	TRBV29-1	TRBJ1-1	CSVARSADTEAFF	TGCAGTGTTGCCCGGTCGGCGGATACTGAAGCTTTCTTT
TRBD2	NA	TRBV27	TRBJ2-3	CANNSGGGTDTQYF	TGTGCCAACAATAGCGGGGGGGGCACAGATACGCAGTATTTT
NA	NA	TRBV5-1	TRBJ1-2	CASSSTGQLNYGYTF	TGCGCCAGCAGCTCGACAGGACAACTTAACTATGGCTACACCTTC
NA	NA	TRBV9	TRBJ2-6	CASSVGLETVSGANVLTF	TGTGCCAGCAGCGTAGGTCTGGAGACCGTCTCTGGGGCCAACGTCCTGACTTTC
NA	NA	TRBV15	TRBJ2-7	CATSRGTRYEQYF	TGTGCCACCAGCAGAGGTACGCGCTACGAGCAGTACTTC
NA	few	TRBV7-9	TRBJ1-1	CASSPLRGGKNTEAFF	TGTGCCAGCAGCCCTCTCCGGGGGGGGAAGAACACTGAAGCTTTCTTT
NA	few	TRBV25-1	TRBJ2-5	CASSEGSAGQETQYF	TGTGCCAGCAGCGAGGGTAGTGCGGGCCAAGAGACCCAGTACTTC
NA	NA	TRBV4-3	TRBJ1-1	CASSQGIAEGAFF	TGCGCCAGCAGCCAAGGGATCGCGGAGGGAGCTTTCTTT
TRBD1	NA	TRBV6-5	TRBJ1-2	CASSRRGLYGYTF	TGTGCCAGCAGTCGCAGGGGGCTCTATGGCTACACCTTC
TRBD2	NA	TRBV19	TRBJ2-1	CASSIALAVNYNEQFF	TGTGCCAGTAGTATAGCGCTAGCGGTTAATTACAATGAGCAGTTCTTC
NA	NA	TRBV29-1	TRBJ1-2	CSASAGAYGYTF	TGCAGCGCCTCCGCAGGGGCCTATGGCTACACCTTC
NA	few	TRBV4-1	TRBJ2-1	CASSHRGEQFF	TGCGCCAGCAGCCATAGGGGTGAGCAGTTCTTC
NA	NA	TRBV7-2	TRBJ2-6	CASSPLATANSGANVLTF	TGTGCCAGCAGCCCTCTAGCGACAGCTAACTCTGGGGCCAACGTCCTGACTTTC
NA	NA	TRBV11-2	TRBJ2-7	CASSLRGSGNEQYF	TGTGCCAGCAGCCTAAGGGGGTCGGGGAACGAGCAGTACTTC
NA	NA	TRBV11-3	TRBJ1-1	CASSRGEGGAFF	TGTGCCAGCAGCCGTGGAGAGGGTGGAGCTTTCTTT
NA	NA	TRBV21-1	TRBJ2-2	CASRDRTGQITGELFF	TGTGCCAGCAGAGATAGGACAGGACAAATCACCGGGGAGCTGTTTTTT
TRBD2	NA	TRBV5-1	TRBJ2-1	CASSQASGNNEQFF	TGCGCCAGCAGCCAGGCTAGCGGGAACAATGAGCAGTTCTTC
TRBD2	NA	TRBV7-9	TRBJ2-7	CSSSLGALAGVSYEQYF	TGTTCCAGCAGCTTAGGGGCTCTAGCGGGGGTGTCCTACGAGCAGTACTTC
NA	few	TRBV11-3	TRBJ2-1	CASSDPRVGANEQFF	TGTGCCAGCAGCGACCCCCGGGTGGGGGCCAATGAGCAGTTCTTC
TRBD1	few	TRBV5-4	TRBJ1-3	CASSFPGGDGNTIYF	TGTGCCAGCAGCTTTCCAGGGGGAGATGGAAACACCATATATTTT
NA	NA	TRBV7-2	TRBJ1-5	CASSLERDQPQHF	TGTGCCAGCAGCTTAGAGAGGGATCAGCCCCAGCATTTT
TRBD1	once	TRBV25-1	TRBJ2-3	CASSATGGWADTQYF	TGTGCCAGCAGTGCTACAGGGGGTTGGGCAGATACGCAGTATTTT
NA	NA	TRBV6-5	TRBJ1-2	CASSSMPGVNYGYTF	TGTGCCAGCAGTTCTATGCCGGGTGTTAACTATGGCTACACCTTC
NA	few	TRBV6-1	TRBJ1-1	CASSTQGESTEAFF	TGTGCCAGCAGTACACAGGGCGAAAGTACTGAAGCTTTCTTT
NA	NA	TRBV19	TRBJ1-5	CATTSTGGNQPQHF	TGTGCCACAACCAGCACGGGGGGCAATCAGCCCCAGCATTTT
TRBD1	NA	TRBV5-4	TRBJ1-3	CASSPGTGYGDTIYF	TGTGCCAGCAGCCCCGGGACAGGGTACGGGGACACCATATATTTT
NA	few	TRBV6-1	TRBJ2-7	CASSPTGVGYEQYF	TGTGCCAGCAGCCCGACGGGGGTAGGCTACGAGCAGTACTTC
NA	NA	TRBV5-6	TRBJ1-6	CASSRDGGSLRSPLHF	TGTGCCAGCAGTCGCGATGGGGGGTCCCTTAGGTCACCCCTCCACTTT